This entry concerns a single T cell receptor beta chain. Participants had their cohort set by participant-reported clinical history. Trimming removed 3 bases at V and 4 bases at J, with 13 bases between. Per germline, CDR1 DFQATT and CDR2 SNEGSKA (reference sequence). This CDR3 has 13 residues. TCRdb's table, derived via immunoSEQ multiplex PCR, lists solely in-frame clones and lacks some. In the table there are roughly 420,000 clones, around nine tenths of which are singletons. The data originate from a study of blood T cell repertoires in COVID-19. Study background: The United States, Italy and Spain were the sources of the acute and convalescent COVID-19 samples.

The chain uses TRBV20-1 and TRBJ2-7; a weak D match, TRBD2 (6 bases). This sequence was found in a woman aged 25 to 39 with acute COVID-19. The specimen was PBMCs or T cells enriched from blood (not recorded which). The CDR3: CSASSGSTYEQYF. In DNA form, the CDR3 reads TGCAGTGCTAGTAGCGGCAGCACGTACGAGCAGTACTTC.